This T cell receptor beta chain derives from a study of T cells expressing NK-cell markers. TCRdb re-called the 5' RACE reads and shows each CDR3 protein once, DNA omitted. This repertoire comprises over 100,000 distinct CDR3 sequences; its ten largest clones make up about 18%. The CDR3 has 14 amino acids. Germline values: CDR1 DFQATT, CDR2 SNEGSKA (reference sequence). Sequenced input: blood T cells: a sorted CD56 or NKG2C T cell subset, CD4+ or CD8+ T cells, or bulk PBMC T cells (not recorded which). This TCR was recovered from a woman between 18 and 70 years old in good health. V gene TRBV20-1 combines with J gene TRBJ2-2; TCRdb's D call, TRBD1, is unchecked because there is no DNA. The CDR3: CSAEGGTNTGELFF.